The 24 T cell receptor beta chains presented below share a single source sample, sequenced in a study of shared T cell receptors in the human thymus. Only in-frame clones appear in the TCRdb table, and some are missing; sequencing was by immunoSEQ multiplex PCR. The sample includes about 610,000 clones, approximately 88% seen only once; the top ten take over 0.008%. These data also formed part of another study, on human thymus T cells.

The specimen was thymocytes. The receptor set was obtained from a boy in the first two years of life with a congenital heart defect.

This clone was detected only a few times. J is TRBJ1-3 and V is TRBV28, with a weak D call TRBD1 (5 bases). The germline CDR1 and CDR2 sequences are MDHEN and SYDVKM. The CDR3 is made up of 11 amino acids. V was pared by 5 bases and J by 10 bases, with 9 bases between. CDR3 sequence reads: CASSVGDTIYF. The CDR3 DNA is TGTGCCAGCAGTGTAGGGGATACCATATATTTT.

In this sample, this clone turned up once. The J gene is TRBJ1-2, the V gene TRBV15; TRBD1 is a possible D gene (6 bases). V lost 5 bases and J 6 bases, leaving 16 bases between the germline ends. The CDR3 is made up of 14 amino acids. Germline lookup yields CDR1 LNHNV and CDR2 YYDKDF (reference sequence). The CDR3 loop reads CATSARPGEDGYTF. CDR3 DNA sequence: TGTGCCACCAGCGCCCGCCCAGGGGAAGATGGCTACACCTTC.

This chain connects TRBV7-7 to TRBJ2-3, with 7 positions matching TRBD2. The CDR3 is 14 amino acids. Germline assignment: CDR1 SSHAT and CDR2 FNYEAQ (reference sequence). The chain's CDR3 is CASSRTSRTDTQYF. The DNA for the CDR3 is TGTGCTAGCTCCCGGACTAGTCGCACAGATACGCAGTATTTT.

The chain joins TRBV27 to TRBJ2-1; 8 nucleotides align to TRBD2. Per the germline V gene, CDR1 is MNHEY and CDR2 is SMNVEV (reference sequence). The ends lost 6 bases at V and 8 bases at J; junction bases unmatched: 12. The CDR3 extends over 15 amino acids. CDR3 protein: CASSSGSLERDEQFF. CDR3 nucleotides: TGTGCCAGCAGCAGCGGGAGTTTAGAGCGTGATGAGCAGTTCTTC.

This chain joins TRBV25-1 and TRBJ2-3; 8 positions agree with TRBD2. The CDR3 sequence is 17 residues long. Looked up from germline, CDR1 is MGHDK and CDR2 is SYGVNS. The V and J ends lost 3 bases and 5 bases, in that order; junction bases with no gene match: 13. The DNA for the CDR3 is TGTGCCAGCAGTGATGGTCCCAGCGGGAGCGTAGGAGATACGCAGTATTTT. As protein: CASSDGPSGSVGDTQYF.

This clone was seen more than once but under ten times. This chain links TRBV30 with TRBJ2-5; TRBD1 agrees at 8 bases. V was pared by 4 bases and J by 5 bases, with 12 bases of the junction left unmatched. The V gene's germline CDR1 is GTSNPN and CDR2 SVGIG (reference sequence). The CDR3 extends over 15 amino acids. CDR3 in DNA: TGTGCCTGGAAAGACGAGGCAGGGGGCGAGGAGACCCAGTACTTC. Translating gives CAWKDEAGGEETQYF.

The chain has TRBV28 and TRBJ2-3; 10 bases align to TRBD2. The germline CDR1 and CDR2 sequences are MDHEN and SYDVKM. V trimming: 1 base; J trimming: 4 bases; junction bases outside the gene matches: 5. The CDR3 consists of 16 residues. The CDR3 region has the DNA TGTGCCAGCAGTTTATCCCCTAGCGGGAGCCCAGATACGCAGTATTTT. This translates into CASSLSPSGSPDTQYF.

The rearrangement uses TRBV28 and TRBJ2-7; the match to TRBD2 covers 9 bases. Trimming removed 5 bases from V and 0 bases from J; junction bases left unmatched: 5. The CDR3 consists of 15 residues. Germline CDR1 reads MDHEN; CDR2 reads SYDVKM. The CDR3 loop is CASSPRLAVSYEQYF. CDR3 DNA: TGTGCCAGCAGTCCGCGACTAGCGGTCTCCTACGAGCAGTACTTC.

The chain employs TRBV19 and TRBJ1-5; 9 nucleotides align to TRBD1. After removal of 2 bases from V and 2 bases from J, the junction contained 16 bases not matched to a gene. Germline loops: CDR1 LNHDA, CDR2 SQIVND (reference sequence). The CDR3 totals 20 residues. The CDR3 DNA sequence: TGTGCCAGTAGTATATTTCGGGTTTGGACAGGGGCTGGGGGCAATCAGCCCCAGCATTTT. This codes for CASSIFRVWTGAGGNQPQHF.

V gene TRBV7-3 combines with J gene TRBJ2-7; possibly TRBD2 for D (6 bases). V lost 2 bases and J lost 6, with 11 bases in between. CDR1 is SGHTA, CDR2 FQGTGA, per germline. The CDR3 extends over 13 amino acids. The CDR3: CASSLWGGVEQYF. CDR3 bases: TGTGCCAGCAGCTTATGGGGCGGGGTCGAGCAGTACTTC.

This chain joins TRBV4-3 and TRBJ2-7; 11 nucleotides line up with TRBD1. The CDR3 is made up of 17 amino acids. The germline CDR1 and CDR2 sequences are LGHNA and YSLEER. J lost 3 bases, V lost 0 bases, and 7 bases had no gene match. CDR3 residues: CASSQEFPGQGVYEQYF. CDR3 DNA sequence: TGCGCCAGCAGCCAAGAATTCCCGGGACAGGGGGTCTACGAGCAGTACTTC.

The chain uses TRBV29-1 and TRBJ1-1; unclear D gene. The length of the CDR3 is 13 residues. V was pared by 0 bases and J by 6 bases, with 11 bases between. CDR1 SQVTM and CDR2 ANQGSEA come from the germline V gene. The CDR3 DNA reads TGCAGCGTTGAAGAACGCAGTAACGCTGAAGCTTTCTTT. Protein product: CSVEERSNAEAFF.

The chain joins TRBV12-2 to TRBJ2-2; the DNA was not used to check the table's D call, TRBD1. TRBV12-2 is reported as a pseudogene. This CDR3 comprises 16 residues. The CDR3 region is CASRPKTGKSTGELFF. The CDR3 nucleotides are TGTGCAAGTCGCCCCAAGACAGGGAAATCCACCGGGGAGCTGTTTTTT.

The chain couples TRBV7-9 to TRBJ2-3, with 8 nucleotides matching TRBD2. The junction had 7 bases not matched to a gene; V was cut back by 4 bases and J by 1 base. The CDR3 extends over 16 amino acids. Germline CDR1 reads SEHNR; CDR2 reads FQNEAQ (reference sequence). This CDR3 is CASSWERERGTDTQYF. As DNA, the CDR3 is TGTGCCAGCAGCTGGGAGCGGGAGCGGGGCACAGATACGCAGTATTTT.

This sequence joins TRBV14 and TRBJ2-1; TRBD1 might be the D (6 bases). Germline CDR1 and CDR2: SGHDN and FVKESK. Trimming stripped 5 bases from V and 8 bases from J, with 10 bases between. This CDR3 is built from 12 residues. The CDR3 coding sequence is TGTGCCAGCAGCAAACAGGGTTATGAGCAGTTCTTC. This sequence encodes CASSKQGYEQFF.

This clone was detected only once. The chain links TRBV7-2 to TRBJ2-7, with TRBD2 matching over 12 bases. The CDR3 consists of 13 residues. Unmatched junction bases numbered 3, after V lost 5 bases and J lost 7 bases. Germline V gene data show CDR1 as SGHTA and CDR2 as FQGNSA. CDR3: CASSRLAGAEQYF. In nucleotides, the CDR3 is TGTGCCAGCAGCCGACTAGCGGGAGCGGAGCAGTACTTC. Together with reference TRBV7-2 and TRBJ2-7, the CDR3 gives the full variable domain: GAGVSQSPSNKVTEKGKDVELRCDPISGHTALYWYRQSLGQGLEFLIYFQGNSAPDKSGLPSDRFSAERTGGSVSTLTIQRTQQEDSAVYLCASSRLAGAEQYFGPGTRLTVT.

The chain is built from TRBV10-3 and TRBJ2-7; 11 nucleotides line up with TRBD2. CDR1 ENHRY and CDR2 SYGVKD come from the germline V gene. V lost 3 bases, J lost 3 bases, and 10 bases stayed unmatched. The CDR3 consists of 17 residues. The CDR3 loop is CAISEQRLAGLLYEQYF. In nucleotides, the CDR3 is TGTGCCATCAGTGAACAGCGACTAGCGGGGCTCCTCTACGAGCAGTACTTC.

CDR3 protein: CASGTSGVNEQFF. CDR3 nucleotide sequence: TGTGCCAGCGGGACTAGCGGAGTGAATGAGCAGTTCTTC. The V call is TRBV9, the J call TRBJ2-1, with 11 nucleotides matching TRBD2. The CDR3 covers 13 residues. Per germline, CDR1 SGDLS and CDR2 YYNGEE. With V trimmed by 7 bases and J by 7 bases, 4 bases remained unmatched.

The chain links TRBV30 to TRBJ2-7; tentative D call: TRBD2 (6 bases). V was cut by 0 bases and J by 3 bases, with 21 bases left in between. Per the germline V gene, CDR1 is GTSNPN and CDR2 is SVGIG (reference sequence). The CDR3 is made up of 17 amino acids. CDR3 in amino acids: CAWSVGGAAGTLYEQYF. CDR3 in DNA: TGTGCCTGGAGTGTCGGCGGGGCTGCAGGAACGCTCTACGAGCAGTACTTC.

This rearrangement joins TRBV10-2 to TRBJ2-1; 9 positions match TRBD2. The CDR3 is 15 residues long. V shed 2 bases and J 8 bases; nucleotides not matched to a gene: 7. Germline loops: CDR1 WSHSY, CDR2 SAAADI. The CDR3 nucleotides read TGCGCCAGCAGTGAGGTAGCGGGGGTGGAAGATGAGCAGTTCTTC. It is translated as CASSEVAGVEDEQFF.

The V and J genes are TRBV19 and TRBJ1-2; D is perhaps TRBD1 (6 bases). Between the trimmed V and J ends, which lost 7 bases and 4 bases, there was a span of 22 bases. This CDR3 contains 16 residues. CDR1 is LNHDA and CDR2 is SQIVND in the germline V gene (reference sequence). CDR3 loop: CASKGQKRGAPYGYTF. As DNA, the CDR3 is TGTGCCAGTAAGGGGCAAAAACGGGGGGCTCCCTATGGCTACACCTTC.

This chain uses TRBV11-1 with TRBJ1-1; TRBD1 agrees at 9 bases. Germline V gene sequence: CDR1 SGHAT, CDR2 FQDESV (reference sequence). CDR3 size: 19 residues. J lost 0 bases, V lost 1 base, and 12 bases had no gene match. CDR3 in amino acids: CASSLVPGQGFYMNTEAFF. Written as DNA, the CDR3 is TGTGCCAGCAGCTTAGTACCGGGACAGGGTTTCTACATGAACACTGAAGCTTTCTTT.

Comment on this clone: The missing conserved phenylalanine or tryptophan at the end of this CDR3 makes a read error likely. The chain combines TRBV20-1 with TRBJ1-1, with D unresolved. From germline, CDR1 is DFQATT and CDR2 SNEGSKA (reference sequence). This CDR3 is built from 11 residues. V was clipped by 3 bases and J by 10 bases, with 12 bases between them. This CDR3 reads CSARVSEGAFS. The DNA for the CDR3 is TGCAGTGCTAGGGTCTCCGAGGGAGCTTTCTCT.

This chain joins TRBV4-3 and TRBJ2-7; 9 bases line up with TRBD2. CDR1 is LGHNA, CDR2 YSLEER, per germline. The CDR3 runs to 16 residues. The V gene end was trimmed by 0 bases and the J gene end by 6 bases; junction bases not matched to a gene: 9. CDR3 protein: CASSQESAGGPGEQYF. Here the CDR3 DNA reads TGCGCCAGCAGCCAAGAGTCGGCGGGAGGGCCGGGCGAGCAGTACTTC.